What follows are 13 T cell receptor beta chains derived from one specimen sequenced in a study of T cells after yellow fever vaccination. TCRdb reprocessed the 5' RACE reads via MiXCR and lists one record per CDR3 protein. Of about 370,000 distinct CDR3 sequences in the sample, around 10% were seen once. This specimen was PBMCs, taken on the day of the first yellow fever vaccination. The receptors here all came from a man younger than 35 who received the YFV17D yellow fever vaccine.

The chain carries TRBV2 and TRBJ1-1; D perhaps matches TRBD1 (6 bases). This CDR3 is built from 15 residues. V lost 6 bases and J lost 0, with 14 bases in between. CDR1 and CDR2 from the germline V gene are SNHLY and FYNNEI. The CDR3 coding sequence is TGTGCCAGCAGAAAGGGGGATCTCATGAACACTGAAGCTTTCTTT. As protein: CASRKGDLMNTEAFF. The variable domain in full, completed from reference TRBV2 and TRBJ1-1, reads EPEVTQTPSHQVTQMGQEVILRCVPISNHLYFYWYRQILGQKVEFLVSFYNNEISEKSEIFDDQFSVERPDGSNFTLKIRSTKLEDSAMYFCASRKGDLMNTEAFFGQGTRLTVV.

The table lists this clonotype with a few counts. The genes are TRBV4-1 and TRBJ2-2; 9 nucleotides match TRBD2. The germline V gene encodes CDR1 MGHRA and CDR2 YSYEKL. The CDR3 totals 18 residues. With 0 bases clipped from V and 3 bases from J, the junction kept 8 bases outside the gene matches. CDR3 bases: TGCGCCAGCAGCCAAGACGAGCTAGCGGGGACCTACACCGGGGAGCTGTTTTTT. Protein: CASSQDELAGTYTGELFF.

This clonotype showed up just a few times. The CDR3 loop reads CASSSRDYEQYF. The DNA of the CDR3 is TGCGCCAGCAGCAGCAGGGACTACGAGCAGTACTTC. The V gene is TRBV5-1, the J gene TRBJ2-7; a possible D gene is TRBD1 (5 bases). This CDR3 has 12 amino acids. CDR1 and CDR2 (germline): SGHRS, YFSETQ. V gave up 4 bases and J gave up 3 bases, with 8 bases separating them.

This clonotype was seen repeatedly, ten times or more. The chain joins TRBV12-3 or TRBV12-4 to TRBJ2-2; the D gene is possibly TRBD1 (6 bases). The V and J ends lost 7 bases and 6 bases respectively, with 12 bases between them. This CDR3 spans 13 amino acids. The CDR3, as DNA: TGTGCCAGCACCCTTAACAGGGCCGGGGAGCTGTTTTTT. It yields the protein CASTLNRAGELFF.

This clonotype has only a few counts. The chain carries TRBV20-1 and TRBJ2-3; D call uncertain. Trimming pared 3 bases from V and 7 bases from J, leaving 17 bases between. Germline assignment: CDR1 DFQATT and CDR2 SNEGSKA (reference sequence). The CDR3 totals 14 residues. The DNA for the CDR3 is TGCAGTGCTAGTCTCTTCGATACCGTATATACGCAGTATTTT. Amino acids: CSASLFDTVYTQYF.

The chain uses TRBV20-1 and TRBJ1-1, with D maybe TRBD1 (6 bases). Germline V gene lookup returns CDR1 DFQATT and CDR2 SNEGSKA (reference sequence). This CDR3 is built from 13 residues. In DNA, the CDR3 is TGCAGAGGCGAGGGGGTCAAGAACACTGAAGCTTTCTTT. Translated, it gives CRGEGVKNTEAFF.

This clonotype was recorded a few times. The chain employs TRBV29-1 and TRBJ1-1; D is uncertain. The CDR3 contains 11 residues. Per germline, CDR1 SQVTM and CDR2 ANQGSEA. Trimming shortened V by 5 bases and J by 2 bases, and 6 bases separated the two germline ends. In DNA, the CDR3 is TGCAGCGTTTGTGATAACACTGAAGCTTTCTTT. It specifies CSVCDNTEAFF.

Many counts were recorded for this clonotype. This sequence joins TRBV4-1 and TRBJ1-5, with D perhaps matching TRBD1 (5 bases). CDR1 is MGHRA, CDR2 YSYEKL, per germline. The CDR3 is 15 amino acids. V shed 0 bases and J shed 2 bases, with 8 bases lying between them. The CDR3 DNA is TGCGCCAGCAGCCAAGATGGGGCAGGCAATCAGCCCCAGCATTTT. As protein: CASSQDGAGNQPQHF.

Only a few counts were recorded for this clonotype. V and J are TRBV4-3 and TRBJ2-1, with D unclear. There are 17 residues in the CDR3. Germline CDR1 is LGHNA and CDR2 is YSLEER. V was pared by 4 bases and J by 8 bases, with 24 bases between. As DNA, the CDR3 is TGCGCCAGCAGCCCAGAAATTCGACTGGGTGGTTGGTATGAGCAGTTCTTC. Translating it yields CASSPEIRLGGWYEQFF.

This chain connects TRBV6-2 or TRBV6-3 to TRBJ2-3; D is perhaps TRBD2 (6 bases). The CDR3 runs 17 residues. V was pared by 2 bases and J by 2 bases, with 17 bases between. The germline CDR1 and CDR2 sequences are MNHEY and SVGEGT. This chain's CDR3 is CASSYLHSSGLTDTQYF. The CDR3 DNA reads TGTGCCAGCAGTTACCTGCACTCCAGCGGGCTCACAGATACGCAGTATTTT.

The chain uses TRBV18 and TRBJ2-3; TRBD1 matches 10 bases. The V gene end was trimmed by 6 bases and the J gene end by 9 bases; junction bases not matched to a gene: 6. From germline, CDR1 is KGHSH and CDR2 LQKENI. This CDR3 spans 13 amino acids. CDR3 nucleotide sequence: TGTGCCAGCTCCGGGACAGGGGCCGGGACGCAGTATTTT. The encoded protein is CASSGTGAGTQYF.

The gene calls are TRBV20-1 and TRBJ2-4; 9 bases agree with TRBD2. The CDR3 is 13 amino acids. Trimming removed 7 bases from V and 6 bases from J; junction bases left unmatched: 7. In germline, CDR1 is DFQATT, CDR2 SNEGSKA (reference sequence). The CDR3 nucleotides are TGCAGTGTCCCCCTAGCGGGGCTAAACATTCAGTACTTC. Translating gives CSVPLAGLNIQYF.

This clonotype was seen a few times. The genes are TRBV7-9 and TRBJ1-3; D unclear. From germline, CDR1 is SEHNR and CDR2 FQNEAQ (reference sequence). V lost 6 bases and J 2 bases, leaving 14 bases between the germline ends. The CDR3 length is 15 residues. The CDR3, as DNA: TGTGCCAGCAGAGCCGTCCTAAGGGCTGGAAACACCATATATTTT. It translates to CASRAVLRAGNTIYF.